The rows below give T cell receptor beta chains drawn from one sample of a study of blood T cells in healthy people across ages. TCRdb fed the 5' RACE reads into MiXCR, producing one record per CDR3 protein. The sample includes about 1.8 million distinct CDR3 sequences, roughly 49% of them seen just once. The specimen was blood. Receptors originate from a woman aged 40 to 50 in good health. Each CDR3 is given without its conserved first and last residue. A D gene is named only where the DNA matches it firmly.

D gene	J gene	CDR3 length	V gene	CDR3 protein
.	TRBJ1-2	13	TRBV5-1	ASSGVRGRDYGYT
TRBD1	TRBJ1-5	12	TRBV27	ACRGGGGNQPQH
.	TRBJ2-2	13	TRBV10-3	AISTRPGNTGELF
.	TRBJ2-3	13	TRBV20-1	SARDQERVPDTQY
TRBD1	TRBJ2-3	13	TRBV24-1	ATSGRQGEADTQY
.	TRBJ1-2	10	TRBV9	ASSNAEMGYT
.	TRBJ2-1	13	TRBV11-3	ASSNGTPGLNEQF
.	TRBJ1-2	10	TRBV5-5	ASNVRNYGYT
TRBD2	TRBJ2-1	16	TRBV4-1	ASSLQGLAQSSYNEQF
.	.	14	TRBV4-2	ASSQDRSQGGKTQY
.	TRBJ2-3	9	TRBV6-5	ASQWGDTQY
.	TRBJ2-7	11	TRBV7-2	ASSIDTLREQY
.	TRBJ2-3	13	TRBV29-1	SVGVNGGSTDTQY
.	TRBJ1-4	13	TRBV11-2	ASSLGGGRREKLF
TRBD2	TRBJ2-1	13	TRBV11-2	ASSLRGGNSDEQF
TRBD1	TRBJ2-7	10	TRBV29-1	SVQTGIQEQY